Here is one T cell receptor beta chain with its context. The antigen is not known. Unique-molecular-identifier-tagged TCR beta cDNA libraries were used. A single record per CDR3 protein comes from TCRdb applying MiXCR to the PCR reads. The sample shows approximately 730,000 distinct CDR3 sequences, 30% of them seen only once. The CDR3 length is 13 residues. Trimming left V 6 bases short and J 2 bases short, with 11 bases between. CDR1 and CDR2 from the germline V gene are ENHRY and SYGVKD. This specimen belongs to a study of post-analysis software for immune sequencing data. Study background: There were relapsing-remitting, secondary progressive and progressive-relapsing multiple sclerosis among the disease courses included.

Study conclusions and caveats: Compared with controls, patients had more of roughly 5 TRBV segments, including TRBV5-6, TRBV5-1 and TRBV20-1. Normalized Chao1 diversity in multiple sclerosis patients fell significantly below that of controls.

This clonotype originated in a girl between 10 and 17 years old with multiple sclerosis. V and J are TRBV10-3 and TRBJ2-7; either TRBD1 or TRBD2 may fit D (5 bases each). Material: blood. CDR3 sequence (DNA): TGTGCCATCAGCCGGGACCCGGCCTACGAGCAGTACTTC. It is translated as CAISRDPAYEQYF.